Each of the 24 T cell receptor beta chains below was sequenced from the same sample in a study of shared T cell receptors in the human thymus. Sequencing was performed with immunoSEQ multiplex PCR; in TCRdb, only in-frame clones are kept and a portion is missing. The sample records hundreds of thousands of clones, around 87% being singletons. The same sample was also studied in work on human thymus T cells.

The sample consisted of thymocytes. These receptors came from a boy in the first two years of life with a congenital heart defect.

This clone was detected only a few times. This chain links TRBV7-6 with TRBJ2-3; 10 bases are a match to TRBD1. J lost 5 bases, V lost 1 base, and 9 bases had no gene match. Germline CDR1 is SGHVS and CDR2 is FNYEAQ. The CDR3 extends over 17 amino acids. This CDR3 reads CASSLVPGQGCRDTQYF. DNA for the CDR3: TGTGCCAGCAGCTTAGTCCCGGGACAGGGGTGTAGAGATACGCAGTATTTT.

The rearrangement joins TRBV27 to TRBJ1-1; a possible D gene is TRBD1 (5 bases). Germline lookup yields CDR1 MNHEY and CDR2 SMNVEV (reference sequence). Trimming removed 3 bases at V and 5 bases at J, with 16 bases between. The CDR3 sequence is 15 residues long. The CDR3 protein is CASSLGIPRVTEAFF. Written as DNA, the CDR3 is TGTGCCAGCAGTTTGGGAATCCCCAGGGTTACTGAAGCTTTCTTT.

The CDR3 spells CASSLSGGWSNYGYTF. The DNA of the CDR3 is TGTGCCAGCAGTTTATCAGGGGGTTGGTCTAACTATGGCTACACCTTC. The chain uses TRBV27 and TRBJ1-2; D may be TRBD1 (6 bases). CDR3 length equals 16 residues. CDR1 is MNHEY, CDR2 SMNVEV, per germline (reference sequence). Trimming pared 0 bases from V and 0 bases from J, leaving 11 bases between.

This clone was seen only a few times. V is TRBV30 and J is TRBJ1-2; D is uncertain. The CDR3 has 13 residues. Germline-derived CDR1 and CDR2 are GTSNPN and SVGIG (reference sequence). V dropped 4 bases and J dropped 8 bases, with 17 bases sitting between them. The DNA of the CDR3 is TGTGCCTGGACTCGGACTGGGAAGTTAGGCTACACCTTC. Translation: CAWTRTGKLGYTF.

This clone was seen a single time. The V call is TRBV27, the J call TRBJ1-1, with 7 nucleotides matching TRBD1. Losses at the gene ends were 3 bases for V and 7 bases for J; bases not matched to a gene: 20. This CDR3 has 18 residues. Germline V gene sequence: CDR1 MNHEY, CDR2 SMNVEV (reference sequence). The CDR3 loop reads CASSFDSQTGTRYGEAFF. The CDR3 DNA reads TGTGCCAGCAGTTTTGATTCACAGACAGGGACGCGTTACGGTGAAGCTTTCTTT.

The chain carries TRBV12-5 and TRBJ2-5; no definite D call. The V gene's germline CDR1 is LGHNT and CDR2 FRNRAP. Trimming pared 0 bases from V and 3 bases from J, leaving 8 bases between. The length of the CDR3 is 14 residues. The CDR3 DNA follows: TGTGCTAGTGGTTTGGTAAGGCAGGAAGAGACCCAGTACTTC. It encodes CASGLVRQEETQYF.

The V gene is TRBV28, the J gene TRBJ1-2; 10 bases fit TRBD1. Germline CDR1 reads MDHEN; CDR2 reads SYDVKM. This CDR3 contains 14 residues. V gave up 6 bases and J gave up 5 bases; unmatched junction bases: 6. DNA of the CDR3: TGTGCCAGCAGCGACGCGGGACAGGGGTATGGCTACACCTTC. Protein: CASSDAGQGYGYTF.

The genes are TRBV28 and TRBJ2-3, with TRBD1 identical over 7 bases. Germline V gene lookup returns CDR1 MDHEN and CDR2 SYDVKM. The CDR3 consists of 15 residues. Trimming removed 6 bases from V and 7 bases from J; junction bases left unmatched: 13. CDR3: CASRLGGGLSYTQYF. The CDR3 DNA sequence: TGTGCCAGCAGACTAGGGGGCGGATTGAGTTATACGCAGTATTTT.

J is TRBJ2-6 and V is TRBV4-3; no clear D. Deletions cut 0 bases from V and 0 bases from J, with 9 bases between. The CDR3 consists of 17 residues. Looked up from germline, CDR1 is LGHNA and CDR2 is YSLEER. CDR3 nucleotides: TGCGCCAGCAGCCAAGATACAAACAGCTCTGGGGCCAACGTCCTGACTTTC. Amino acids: CASSQDTNSSGANVLTF.

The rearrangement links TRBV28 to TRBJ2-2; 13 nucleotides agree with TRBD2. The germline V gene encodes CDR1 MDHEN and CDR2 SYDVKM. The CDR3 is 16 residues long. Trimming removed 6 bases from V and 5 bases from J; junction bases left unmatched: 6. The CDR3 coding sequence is TGTGCCAGCAGATGGACTAGCGGGAGAGGGACCGGGGAGCTGTTTTTT. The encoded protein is CASRWTSGRGTGELFF.

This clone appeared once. CDR3 bases: TGTGCCAGCAGCATGGGGCGGATGGAGACCCAGTACTTC. This codes for CASSMGRMETQYF. V and J are TRBV5-6 and TRBJ2-5; the D gene is possibly TRBD1 (5 bases). CDR3 length equals 13 residues. Germline lookup yields CDR1 SGHDT and CDR2 YYEEEE. The germline V and J ends were trimmed by 4 bases and 5 bases, with 12 bases remaining between them.

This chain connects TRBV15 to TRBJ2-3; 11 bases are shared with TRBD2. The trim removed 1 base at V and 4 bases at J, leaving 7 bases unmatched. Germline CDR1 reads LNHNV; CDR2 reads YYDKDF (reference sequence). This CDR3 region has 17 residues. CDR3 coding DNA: TGTGCCACCAGCAGAGTACTAGCGGGAGAGGTCCCAGATACGCAGTATTTT. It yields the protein CATSRVLAGEVPDTQYF.

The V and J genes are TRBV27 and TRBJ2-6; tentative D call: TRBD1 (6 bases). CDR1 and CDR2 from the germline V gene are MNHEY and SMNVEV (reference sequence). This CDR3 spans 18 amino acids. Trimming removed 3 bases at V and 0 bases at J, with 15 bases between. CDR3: CASSFGGRIFSGANVLTF. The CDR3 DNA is TGTGCCAGCAGTTTTGGGGGCAGGATATTCTCTGGGGCCAACGTCCTGACTTTC.

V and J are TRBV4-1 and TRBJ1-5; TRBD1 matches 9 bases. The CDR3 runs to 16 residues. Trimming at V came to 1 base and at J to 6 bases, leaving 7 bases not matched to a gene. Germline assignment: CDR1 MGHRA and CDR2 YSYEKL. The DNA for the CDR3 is TGCGCCAGCAGCCAAGGTCCGGGACAGGGCCGTCAGCCCCAGCATTTT. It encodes CASSQGPGQGRQPQHF.

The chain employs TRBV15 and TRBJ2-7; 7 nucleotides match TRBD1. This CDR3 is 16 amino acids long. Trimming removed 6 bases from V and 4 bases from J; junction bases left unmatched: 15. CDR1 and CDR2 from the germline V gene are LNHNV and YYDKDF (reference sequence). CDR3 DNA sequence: TGTGCCACCAGGTACCCGACAGGGCCCAACCCTTACGAGCAGTACTTC. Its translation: CATRYPTGPNPYEQYF.

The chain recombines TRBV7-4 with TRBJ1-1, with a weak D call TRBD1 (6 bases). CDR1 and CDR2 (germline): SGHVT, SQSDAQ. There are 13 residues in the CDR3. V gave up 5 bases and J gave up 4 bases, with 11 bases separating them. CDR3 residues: CASSRQGGTEAFF. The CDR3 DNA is TGTGCCAGCAGCCGTCAAGGGGGCACTGAAGCTTTCTTT.

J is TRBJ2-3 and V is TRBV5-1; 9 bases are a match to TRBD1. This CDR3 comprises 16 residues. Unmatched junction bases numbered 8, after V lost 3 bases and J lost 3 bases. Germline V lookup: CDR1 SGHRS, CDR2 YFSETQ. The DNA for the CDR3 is TGCGCCAGCAGCTACCGGGACAGGGTAGTAACAGATACGCAGTATTTT. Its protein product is CASSYRDRVVTDTQYF.

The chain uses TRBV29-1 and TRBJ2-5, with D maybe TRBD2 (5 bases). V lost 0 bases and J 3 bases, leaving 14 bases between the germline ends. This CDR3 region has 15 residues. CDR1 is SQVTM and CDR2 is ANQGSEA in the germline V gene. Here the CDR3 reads CSVEDPSGSEETQYF. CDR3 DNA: TGCAGCGTTGAAGACCCCTCGGGGTCTGAAGAGACCCAGTACTTC.

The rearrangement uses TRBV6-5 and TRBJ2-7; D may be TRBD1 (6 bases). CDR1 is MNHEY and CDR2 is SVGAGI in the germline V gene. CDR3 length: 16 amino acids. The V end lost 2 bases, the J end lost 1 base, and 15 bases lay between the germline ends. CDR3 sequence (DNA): TGTGCCAGCAGTTACACCAGACCCCAGGGGTCCTACGAGCAGTACTTC. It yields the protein CASSYTRPQGSYEQYF.

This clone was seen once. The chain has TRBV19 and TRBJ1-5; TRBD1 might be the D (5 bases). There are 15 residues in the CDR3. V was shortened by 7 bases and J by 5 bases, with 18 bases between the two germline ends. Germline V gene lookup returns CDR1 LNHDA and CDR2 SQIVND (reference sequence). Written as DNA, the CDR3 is TGTGCCAGTACTCCGCTAAGGGGCGGTGATCAGCCCCAGCATTTT. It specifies CASTPLRGGDQPQHF.

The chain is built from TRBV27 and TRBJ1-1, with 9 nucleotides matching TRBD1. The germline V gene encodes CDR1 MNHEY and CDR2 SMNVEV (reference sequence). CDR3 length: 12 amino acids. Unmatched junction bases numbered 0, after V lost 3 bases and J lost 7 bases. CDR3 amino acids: CASSLGQGEAFF. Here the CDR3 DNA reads TGTGCCAGCAGTTTGGGACAGGGTGAAGCTTTCTTT.

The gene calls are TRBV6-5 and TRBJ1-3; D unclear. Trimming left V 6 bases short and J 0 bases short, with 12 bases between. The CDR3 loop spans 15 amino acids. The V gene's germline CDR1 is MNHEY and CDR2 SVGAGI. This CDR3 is CASSPVKSSGNTIYF. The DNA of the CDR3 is TGTGCCAGCAGCCCCGTTAAATCCTCTGGAAACACCATATATTTT.

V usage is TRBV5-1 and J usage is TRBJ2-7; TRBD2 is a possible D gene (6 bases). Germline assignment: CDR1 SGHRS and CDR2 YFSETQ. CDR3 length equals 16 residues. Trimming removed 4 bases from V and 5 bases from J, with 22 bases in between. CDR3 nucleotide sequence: TGCGCCAGCAGCCCGAAGGTGCGGGGACGGCATGACGAGCAGTACTTC. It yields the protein CASSPKVRGRHDEQYF.

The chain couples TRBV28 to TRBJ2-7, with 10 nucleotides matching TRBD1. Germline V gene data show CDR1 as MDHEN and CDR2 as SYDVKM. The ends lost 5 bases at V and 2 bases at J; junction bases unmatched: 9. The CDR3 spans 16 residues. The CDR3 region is CASSLPGQGITYEQYF. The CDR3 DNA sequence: TGTGCCAGCAGTCTGCCGGGACAGGGGATTACCTACGAGCAGTACTTC.